A selection of T cell receptor beta chains follows, all from one sample in a study of cytomegalovirus exposure and HLA in healthy donors. Sequenced by immunoSEQ multiplex PCR; TCRdb stores in-frame clones only, minus some. Of about 130,000 clones in the sample, more than 75% were seen once. The source material was PBMCs. Receptors were obtained from a female donor in good health and CMV-seronegative. CDR3s include the opening cysteine and the closing phenylalanine or tryptophan. Each record gives: CDR3 length, J gene, D gene, clone size, V gene, CDR3 protein, CDR3 DNA. A D gene is named only where the DNA matches it firmly. Not all rows give a size; the values are once, few, many and, for expanded clones, a class.

length: 17
J: TRBJ2-1
D: TRBD2
size: -
V: TRBV11-2
CDR3: CASSLVAGGSSYNEQFF
DNA: TGTGCCAGCAGCTTAGTTGCGGGAGGGAGCTCCTACAATGAGCAGTTCTTC

length: 15
J: TRBJ2-1
D: -
size: -
V: TRBV5-1
CDR3: CASSLSVSSYNEQFF
DNA: TGCGCCAGCAGCTTGAGCGTTAGCTCCTACAATGAGCAGTTCTTC

length: 14
J: TRBJ1-5
D: TRBD1
size: -
V: TRBV6-6
CDR3: CASSYGQGGQPQHF
DNA: TGTGCCAGCAGTTACGGGCAGGGGGGACAGCCCCAGCATTTT

length: 14
J: TRBJ2-1
D: -
size: -
V: TRBV30
CDR3: CAWVDMNSYNEQFF
DNA: TGTGCCTGGGTCGACATGAACTCCTACAATGAGCAGTTCTTC

length: 14
J: TRBJ2-3
D: -
size: once
V: TRBV5-3
CDR3: CARSGGTPGDTQYF
DNA: TGTGCCAGAAGCGGCGGGACTCCTGGGGATACGCAGTATTTT

length: 13
J: TRBJ2-3
D: -
size: -
V: TRBV7-2
CDR3: CASSPDYTDTQYF
DNA: TGTGCCAGCAGTCCAGACTACACAGATACGCAGTATTTT

length: 14
J: TRBJ2-1
D: -
size: -
V: TRBV28
CDR3: CASSSSTMGPKQFF
DNA: TGTGCCAGCAGTTCTTCAACGATGGGGCCTAAGCAGTTCTTC

length: 18
J: TRBJ2-2
D: TRBD2
size: -
V: TRBV4-1
CDR3: CASSQDFLAGGGTGELFF
DNA: TGCGCCAGCAGCCAAGATTTCTTGGCGGGAGGGGGGACCGGGGAGCTGTTTTTT

length: 15
J: TRBJ2-1
D: TRBD2
size: -
V: TRBV9
CDR3: CASSVGRETYHEQFF
DNA: TGTGCCAGCAGCGTCGGGAGGGAGACCTACCATGAGCAGTTCTTC

length: 13
J: TRBJ1-2
D: TRBD1
size: -
V: TRBV6-5
CDR3: CASSGQGWDGYTF
DNA: TGTGCCAGCAGCGGACAGGGATGGGATGGCTACACCTTC

length: 17
J: TRBJ2-1
D: -
size: -
V: TRBV4-3
CDR3: CASSQDPFFSSYNEQFF
DNA: TGCGCCAGCAGCCAAGATCCATTCTTTAGCTCCTACAATGAGCAGTTCTTC

length: 15
J: TRBJ2-7
D: -
size: -
V: TRBV7-2
CDR3: CASSLNYAPSYEQYF
DNA: TGTGCCAGCAGCCTAAACTACGCCCCGTCCTACGAGCAGTACTTC

length: 15
J: TRBJ2-5
D: TRBD2
size: -
V: TRBV9
CDR3: CASSVSGGLQETQYF
DNA: TGTGCCAGCAGCGTTAGCGGGGGGCTCCAAGAGACCCAGTACTTC

length: 15
J: TRBJ2-1
D: TRBD1
size: -
V: TRBV5-1
CDR3: CASSPGQGSYNEQFF
DNA: TGCGCCAGCAGCCCCGGACAGGGATCCTACAATGAGCAGTTCTTC

length: 16
J: TRBJ2-5
D: TRBD2
size: once
V: TRBV4-1
CDR3: CASSQDWAGEVETQYF
DNA: TGCGCCAGCAGCCAAGATTGGGCGGGAGAAGTTGAGACCCAGTACTTC

length: 14
J: TRBJ2-7
D: TRBD2
size: -
V: TRBV5-1
CDR3: CASSPLSSGGEQYF
DNA: TGCGCCAGCAGCCCCCTGTCTAGCGGTGGGGAGCAGTACTTC

length: 15
J: TRBJ2-5
D: -
size: -
V: TRBV10-1
CDR3: CASSESSGGRETQYF
DNA: TGCGCCAGCAGTGAGTCCTCGGGGGGCAGAGAGACCCAGTACTTC

length: 12
J: TRBJ1-3
D: -
size: -
V: TRBV13
CDR3: CASSLRGNTIYF
DNA: TGTGCCAGCAGCTTACGGGGGAACACCATATATTTT

length: 15
J: TRBJ2-3
D: -
size: -
V: TRBV28
CDR3: CASSLGGVGADTQYF
DNA: TGTGCCAGCAGTTTGGGGGGAGTCGGCGCAGATACGCAGTATTTT

length: 14
J: TRBJ2-3
D: -
size: -
V: TRBV7-2
CDR3: CASSPTTGTDTQYF
DNA: TGTGCCAGCAGCCCCACCACGGGTACAGATACGCAGTATTTT

length: 14
J: TRBJ1-5
D: -
size: -
V: TRBV28
CDR3: CASSSTGRYQPQHF
DNA: TGTGCCAGCAGTTCAACAGGGCGGTATCAGCCCCAGCATTTT

length: 14
J: TRBJ2-7
D: -
size: -
V: TRBV18
CDR3: CASSPPYTSYEQYF
DNA: TGTGCCAGCTCACCACCGTACACCTCCTACGAGCAGTACTTC

length: 16
J: TRBJ2-6
D: TRBD1
size: -
V: TRBV2
CDR3: CASRGQGAAGANVLTF
DNA: TGTGCCAGCCGGGGACAGGGGGCGGCTGGGGCCAACGTCCTGACTTTC

length: 16
J: TRBJ2-5
D: TRBD2
size: few
V: TRBV15
CDR3: CATSTSRLADQETQYF
DNA: TGTGCCACCAGCACCTCCAGACTAGCGGATCAAGAGACCCAGTACTTC

length: 12
J: TRBJ1-1
D: -
size: -
V: TRBV19
CDR3: CASSQDSFKAFF
DNA: TGTGCCAGTAGTCAAGACTCCTTTAAAGCTTTCTTT

length: 18
J: TRBJ1-2
D: -
size: -
V: TRBV27
CDR3: CASSPSSGETNLNYGYTF
DNA: TGTGCCAGCAGTCCCTCTTCCGGGGAAACGAACCTTAACTATGGCTACACCTTC

length: 15
J: TRBJ1-3
D: TRBD1
size: -
V: TRBV7-6
CDR3: CASSLGQGSGNTIYF
DNA: TGTGCCAGCAGCTTAGGACAGGGCTCTGGAAACACCATATATTTT

length: 16
J: TRBJ2-1
D: TRBD2
size: once
V: TRBV6-6
CDR3: CASSYSKTSGRNEQFF
DNA: TGTGCCAGCAGTTACTCGAAAACTAGCGGGAGAAATGAGCAGTTCTTC

length: 14
J: TRBJ1-1
D: -
size: -
V: TRBV7-8
CDR3: CASSPTGRGTEAFF
DNA: TGTGCCAGCAGCCCAACAGGCCGCGGCACTGAAGCTTTCTTT

length: 16
J: TRBJ1-5
D: -
size: -
V: TRBV14
CDR3: CASSLGGGRDNQPQHF
DNA: TGTGCCAGCAGCCTGGGGGGAGGCAGGGACAATCAGCCCCAGCATTTT

length: 18
J: TRBJ2-4
D: -
size: -
V: TRBV21-1
CDR3: CASSKGGTGLAAKNIQYF
DNA: TGTGCCAGCAGCAAAGGGGGGACAGGGCTGGCCGCCAAAAACATTCAGTACTTC

length: 15
J: TRBJ1-4
D: TRBD1
size: -
V: TRBV28
CDR3: CASRPRGQGSEKLFF
DNA: TGTGCCAGCAGACCCCGGGGACAGGGAAGTGAAAAACTGTTTTTT

length: 15
J: TRBJ1-1
D: -
size: -
V: TRBV15
CDR3: CATSRAAGMNTEAFF
DNA: TGTGCCACCAGCAGAGCAGCAGGGATGAACACTGAAGCTTTCTTT

length: 14
J: TRBJ2-4
D: TRBD1
size: once
V: TRBV5-1
CDR3: CASSPGGGKNIQYF
DNA: TGCGCCAGCAGTCCAGGGGGCGGCAAAAACATTCAGTACTTC

length: 13
J: TRBJ2-2
D: -
size: -
V: TRBV29-1
CDR3: CSAGGGGAGELFF
DNA: TGCAGCGCTGGGGGGGGCGGGGCCGGGGAGCTGTTTTTT

length: 13
J: TRBJ1-2
D: -
size: -
V: TRBV19
CDR3: CASSSGTHAGYTF
DNA: TGTGCCAGTAGTTCCGGGACACACGCGGGCTACACCTTC

length: 13
J: TRBJ1-1
D: -
size: -
V: TRBV30
CDR3: CAWVGQLNTEAFF
DNA: TGTGCCTGGGTCGGACAGCTAAACACTGAAGCTTTCTTT

length: 13
J: TRBJ1-2
D: TRBD1
size: few
V: TRBV6-6
CDR3: CASSWTGDYGYTF
DNA: TGTGCCAGCAGTTGGACAGGAGATTATGGCTACACCTTC

length: 15
J: TRBJ2-3
D: -
size: -
V: TRBV30
CDR3: CAWGLGGGNTDTQYF
DNA: TGTGCCTGGGGGTTAGGGGGAGGGAACACAGATACGCAGTATTTT

length: 14
J: TRBJ1-5
D: -
size: -
V: TRBV7-8
CDR3: CASSLGARNQPQHF
DNA: TGTGCCAGCAGCTTGGGGGCCCGGAATCAGCCCCAGCATTTT

length: 15
J: TRBJ2-3
D: TRBD1
size: -
V: TRBV9
CDR3: CASRVGTGNADTQYF
DNA: TGTGCCAGCAGAGTCGGGACAGGGAACGCAGATACGCAGTATTTT

length: 12
J: TRBJ1-5
D: -
size: -
V: TRBV6-1
CDR3: CASSAGNQPQHF
DNA: TGTGCCAGCAGTGCAGGAAATCAGCCCCAGCATTTT

length: 15
J: TRBJ2-5
D: -
size: -
V: TRBV7-9
CDR3: CASSLQGGTKETQYF
DNA: TGTGCCAGCAGCTTACAAGGCGGAACGAAAGAGACCCAGTACTTC

length: 14
J: TRBJ1-2
D: TRBD1
size: -
V: TRBV6-5
CDR3: CASSSHTGGRSYTF
DNA: TGTGCCAGCAGTTCCCATACAGGGGGCAGGAGCTACACCTTC

length: 15
J: TRBJ2-1
D: TRBD1
size: -
V: TRBV4-3
CDR3: CASSQRRDRYNEQFF
DNA: TGCGCCAGCAGCCAACGCCGGGACAGGTACAATGAGCAGTTCTTC

length: 15
J: TRBJ2-6
D: -
size: -
V: TRBV29-1
CDR3: CSVGNRVSGANVLTF
DNA: TGCAGCGTCGGGAACAGGGTCTCTGGGGCCAACGTCCTGACTTTC

length: 13
J: TRBJ1-1
D: TRBD1
size: -
V: TRBV5-1
CDR3: CASWGQGDTEAFF
DNA: TGCGCCAGCTGGGGTCAGGGGGACACTGAAGCTTTCTTT

length: 13
J: TRBJ2-1
D: TRBD1
size: -
V: TRBV29-1
CDR3: CSVEGQGSNEQFF
DNA: TGCAGCGTTGAGGGACAGGGTTCCAATGAGCAGTTCTTC

length: 12
J: TRBJ1-2
D: -
size: -
V: TRBV14
CDR3: CASSPHGYSYTF
DNA: TGTGCCAGCAGCCCTCACGGGTATAGCTACACCTTC

length: 14
J: TRBJ1-2
D: TRBD1
size: -
V: TRBV19
CDR3: CASTMTGVDYGYTF
DNA: TGTGCCAGTACCATGACAGGGGTTGACTATGGCTACACCTTC